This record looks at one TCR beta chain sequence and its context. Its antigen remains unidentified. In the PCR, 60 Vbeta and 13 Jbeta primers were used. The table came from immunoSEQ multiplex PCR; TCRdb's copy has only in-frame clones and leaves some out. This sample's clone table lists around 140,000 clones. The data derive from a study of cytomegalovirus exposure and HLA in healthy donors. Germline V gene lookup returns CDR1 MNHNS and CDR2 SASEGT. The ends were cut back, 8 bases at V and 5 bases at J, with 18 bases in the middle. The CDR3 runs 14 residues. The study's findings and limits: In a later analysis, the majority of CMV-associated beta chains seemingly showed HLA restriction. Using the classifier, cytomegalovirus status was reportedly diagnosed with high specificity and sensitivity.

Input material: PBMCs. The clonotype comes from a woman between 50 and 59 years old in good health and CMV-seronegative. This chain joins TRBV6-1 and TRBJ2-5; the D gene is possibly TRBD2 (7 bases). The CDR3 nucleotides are TGTGCCAGCTCCTTGGGGGGGGCAGGGGAGACCCAGTACTTC. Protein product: CASSLGGAGETQYF.